The clone carrying this T cell receptor (beta chain) came up once. Its target is unknown. The data are from a study of T cell responses to AZD1222 COVID-19 vaccine. This CDR3 has 13 residues. Germline lookup yields CDR1 SNHLY and CDR2 FYNNEI. Trimming left V 4 bases short and J 4 bases short, with 10 bases between. The data were produced by immunoSEQ multiplex PCR, yet TCRdb's version contains in-frame clones alone and is incomplete. The table lists about 180,000 clones, 94% of them singletons. Recipients boosted at about 4 weeks or about 12 weeks are pooled. General study results and limits: Once two AZD1222 doses were given, Spike-specific TCR breadth and depth went up. Regions left unmutated in variants are reportedly the target of nearly half of spike-specific TCRs. White British donors predominated, females outnumbered males, and clonal diversity was possibly underestimated.

This chain connects TRBV2 to TRBJ1-1, with D possibly TRBD1 on 6 matching bases. Sequencing used peripheral blood, obtained 28 days after the second AZD1222 dose. This TCR derives from an adult who received the AZD1222 COVID-19 vaccine. The CDR3 is CASSGGTTTEAFF. The CDR3 DNA is TGTGCCAGCAGTGGAGGGACAACCACTGAAGCTTTCTTT.